The subject of this entry is one T cell receptor beta chain. The data belong to a study of T cell changes during pregnancy in multiple sclerosis. TCRdb keeps only in-frame clones here, not all; method: immunoSEQ multiplex PCR. The sample has approximately 39,000 clones, 94% seen once. Germline values: CDR1 MNHNS, CDR2 SASEGT. The CDR3 loop spans 15 amino acids. Trimming cost V 2 bases and J 7 bases, with 12 bases left between them. V gene TRBV6-1 combines with J gene TRBJ2-6; possible D gene TRBD2, 5 bases. The TCR originated in a female donor with multiple sclerosis, enrolled in a pregnancy study. The sample in question was CD4+ T cells from peripheral blood mononuclear cells, obtained in the second trimester of pregnancy. CDR3 DNA: TGTGCCAGCAGTGAAAGCCGGCCTAGCGCCAACGTCCTGACTTTC. Amino acids: CASSESRPSANVLTF.